This T cell receptor beta chain stems from a study of T cell responses to AZD1222 COVID-19 vaccine. This clone was seen more than once but under ten times. The V segment lost 5 bases and the J segment 2 bases; nucleotides outside the gene matches: 6. The CDR3 contains 14 residues. Germline CDR1 reads LNHDA; CDR2 reads SQIVND (reference sequence). TCRdb's table, derived via immunoSEQ multiplex PCR, lists solely in-frame clones and lacks some. The sample has under 90,000 clones, 83% seen once; the top ten hold about 1.3%. The chain recombines TRBV19 with TRBJ2-7; 7 bases line up with TRBD1. The sequence came from an adult who received the AZD1222 COVID-19 vaccine. The specimen comprised peripheral blood, sampled 28 days after the second AZD1222 dose. CDR3 nucleotides: TGTGCCAGTAGTCACCGGGACAGAGCCTACGAGCAGTACTTC. Translated, it gives CASSHRDRAYEQYF.